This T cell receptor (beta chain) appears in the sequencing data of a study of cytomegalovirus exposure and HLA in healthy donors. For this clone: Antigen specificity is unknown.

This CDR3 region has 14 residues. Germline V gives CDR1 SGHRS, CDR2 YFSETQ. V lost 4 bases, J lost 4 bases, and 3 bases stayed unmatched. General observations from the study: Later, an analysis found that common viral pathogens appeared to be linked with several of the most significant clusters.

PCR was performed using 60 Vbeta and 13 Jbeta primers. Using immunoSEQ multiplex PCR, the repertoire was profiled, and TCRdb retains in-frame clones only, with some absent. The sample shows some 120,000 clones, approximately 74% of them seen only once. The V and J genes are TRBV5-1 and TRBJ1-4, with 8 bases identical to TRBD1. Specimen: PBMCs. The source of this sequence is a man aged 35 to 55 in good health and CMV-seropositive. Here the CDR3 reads CASSRTGFNEKLFF. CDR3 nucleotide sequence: TGCGCCAGCAGCCGGACAGGGTTTAATGAAAAACTGTTTTTT.